One T cell receptor beta chain is described in this entry. Trimming cost V 1 base and J 8 bases; bases outside gene matches: 6. The CDR3 length is 14 residues. Germline lookup yields CDR1 MNHEY and CDR2 SVGAGI. These data are taken from a study of blood T cell repertoires in COVID-19. Assay used: immunoSEQ multiplex PCR; TCRdb lists only in-frame clones, some missing. The data show some 100,000 clones, roughly 84% seen once. The TCR originated in a human donor in a cohort sampled during active COVID-19. Source material: peripheral blood. This chain uses TRBV6-5 with TRBJ1-1, with 8 bases matching TRBD1. The CDR3 protein is CASSYLRQGTEAFF. CDR3 coding DNA: TGTGCCAGCAGTTACTTAAGACAGGGGACGGAAGCTTTCTTT.